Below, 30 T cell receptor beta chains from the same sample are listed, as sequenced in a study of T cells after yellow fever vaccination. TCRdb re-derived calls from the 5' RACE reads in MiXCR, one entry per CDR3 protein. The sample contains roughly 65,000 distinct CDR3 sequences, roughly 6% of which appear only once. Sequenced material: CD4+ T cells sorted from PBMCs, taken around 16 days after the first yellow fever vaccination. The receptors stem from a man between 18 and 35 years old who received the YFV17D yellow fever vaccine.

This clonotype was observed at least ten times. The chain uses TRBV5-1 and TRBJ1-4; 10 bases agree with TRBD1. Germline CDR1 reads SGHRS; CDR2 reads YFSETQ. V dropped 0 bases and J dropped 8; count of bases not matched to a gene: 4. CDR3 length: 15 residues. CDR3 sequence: CASSLAGTGEEKLFF. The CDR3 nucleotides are TGCGCCAGCAGCTTGGCCGGGACAGGGGAGGAAAAACTGTTTTTT.

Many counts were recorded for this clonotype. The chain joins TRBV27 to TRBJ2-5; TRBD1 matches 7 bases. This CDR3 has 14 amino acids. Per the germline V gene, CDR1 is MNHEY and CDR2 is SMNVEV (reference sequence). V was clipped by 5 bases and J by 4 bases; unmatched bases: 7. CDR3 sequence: CASSPPGQLETQYF. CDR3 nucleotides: TGTGCCAGCAGTCCCCCGGGACAGCTAGAGACCCAGTACTTC.

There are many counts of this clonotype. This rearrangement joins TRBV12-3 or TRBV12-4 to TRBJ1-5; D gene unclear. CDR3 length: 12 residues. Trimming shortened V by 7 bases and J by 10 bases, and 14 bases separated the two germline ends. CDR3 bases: TGTGCCAGCACCTGGGTGGGAGGCCCCCAGCATTTT. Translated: CASTWVGGPQHF.

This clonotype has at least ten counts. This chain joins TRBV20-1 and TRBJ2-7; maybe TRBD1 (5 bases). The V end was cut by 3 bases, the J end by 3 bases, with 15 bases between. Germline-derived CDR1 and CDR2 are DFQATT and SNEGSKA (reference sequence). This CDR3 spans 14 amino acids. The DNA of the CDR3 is TGCAGTGCTAGGAACCCCCAGGGATTCTACGAGCAGTACGTC. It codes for CSARNPQGFYEQYV.

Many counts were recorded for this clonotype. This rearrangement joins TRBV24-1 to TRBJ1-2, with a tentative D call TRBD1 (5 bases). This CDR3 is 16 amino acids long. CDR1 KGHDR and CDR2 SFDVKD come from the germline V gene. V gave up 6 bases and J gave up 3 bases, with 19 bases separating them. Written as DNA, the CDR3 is TGTGCCACCAGTCGTTCGCGGGGACGAGGTGACTATGGCTACACCTTC. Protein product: CATSRSRGRGDYGYTF.

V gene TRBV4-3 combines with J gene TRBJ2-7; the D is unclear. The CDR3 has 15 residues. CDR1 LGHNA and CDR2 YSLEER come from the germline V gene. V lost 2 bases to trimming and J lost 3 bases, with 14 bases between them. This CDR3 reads CASSQPRRTGYEQYV. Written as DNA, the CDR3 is TGCGCCAGCAGCCAACCCCGGCGGACGGGCTACGAGCAGTACGTC.

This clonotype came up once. The CDR3 region is CASSLLPPLQGDSPLHF. CDR3 nucleotide sequence: TGTGCCAGCAGCTTACTCCCCCCTCTGCAGGGGGATTCACCCCTCCACTTT. V usage is TRBV7-6 and J usage is TRBJ1-6; 7 bases are shared with TRBD1. J gave up 8 bases and V 2 bases, and 12 bases lay outside the gene matches. This CDR3 spans 17 amino acids. Per germline, CDR1 SGHVS and CDR2 FNYEAQ.

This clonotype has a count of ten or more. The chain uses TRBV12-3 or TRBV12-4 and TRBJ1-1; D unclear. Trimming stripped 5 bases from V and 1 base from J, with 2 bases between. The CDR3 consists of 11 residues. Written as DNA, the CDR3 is TGTGCCAGCAGTGCGAACACTGAAGCTTTCTTT. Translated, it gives CASSANTEAFF.

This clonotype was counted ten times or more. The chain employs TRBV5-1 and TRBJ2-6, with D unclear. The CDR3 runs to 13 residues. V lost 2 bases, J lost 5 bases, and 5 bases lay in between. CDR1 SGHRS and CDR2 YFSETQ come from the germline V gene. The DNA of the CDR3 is TGCGCCAGCAGCTTTCGCAGGGCCAACGTCCTGACTTTC. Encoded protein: CASSFRRANVLTF.

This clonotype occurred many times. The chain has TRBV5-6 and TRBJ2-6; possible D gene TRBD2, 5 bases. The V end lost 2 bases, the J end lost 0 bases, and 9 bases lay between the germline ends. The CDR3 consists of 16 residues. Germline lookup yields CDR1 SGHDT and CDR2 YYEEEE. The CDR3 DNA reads TGTGCCAGCAGCTTACTAGTACTCTCTGGGGCCAACGTCCTGACTTTC. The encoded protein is CASSLLVLSGANVLTF.

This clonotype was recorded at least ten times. CDR3 sequence: CASSTTRQGNYEQYF. The CDR3, as DNA: TGTGCCAGCAGCACGACCCGACAGGGAAACTACGAGCAGTACTTC. V usage is TRBV7-2 and J usage is TRBJ2-7; 7 nucleotides align to TRBD1. The V gene end was trimmed by 5 bases and the J gene end by 3 bases; junction bases not matched to a gene: 10. Germline CDR1 SGHTA, CDR2 FQGNSA. This CDR3 region has 15 residues.

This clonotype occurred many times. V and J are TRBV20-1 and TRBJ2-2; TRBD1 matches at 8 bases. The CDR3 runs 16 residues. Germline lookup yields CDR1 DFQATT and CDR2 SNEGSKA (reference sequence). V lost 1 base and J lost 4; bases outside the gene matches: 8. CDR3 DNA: TGCAGTGCTAGAGGAGCGGACAGGGACAGCACCGGGGAGCTGTTTTTT. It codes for CSARGADRDSTGELFF.

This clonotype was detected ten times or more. The CDR3 loop is CASGLVSTDTQYF. The DNA for the CDR3 is TGTGCCAGCGGACTAGTTAGCACAGATACGCAGTATTTT. The gene calls are TRBV6-1 and TRBJ2-3, with TRBD2 matching 7 bases. The V and J ends lost 8 bases and 0 bases, in that order; junction bases with no gene match: 2. This CDR3 region has 13 residues. Germline V gene sequence: CDR1 MNHNS, CDR2 SASEGT.

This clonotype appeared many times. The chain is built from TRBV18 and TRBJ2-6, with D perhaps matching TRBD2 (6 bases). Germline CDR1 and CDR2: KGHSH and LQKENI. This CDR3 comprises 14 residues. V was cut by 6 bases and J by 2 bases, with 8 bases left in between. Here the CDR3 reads CASSGGTGANVLTF. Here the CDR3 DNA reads TGTGCCAGCTCTGGAGGGACTGGGGCCAACGTCCTGACTTTC. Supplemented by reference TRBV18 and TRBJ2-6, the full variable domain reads NAGVMQNPRHLVRRRGQEARLRCSPMKGHSHVYWYRQLPEEGLKFMVYLQKENIIDESGMPKERFSAEFPKEGPSILRIQQVVRGDSAAYFCASSGGTGANVLTFGAGSRLTVL.

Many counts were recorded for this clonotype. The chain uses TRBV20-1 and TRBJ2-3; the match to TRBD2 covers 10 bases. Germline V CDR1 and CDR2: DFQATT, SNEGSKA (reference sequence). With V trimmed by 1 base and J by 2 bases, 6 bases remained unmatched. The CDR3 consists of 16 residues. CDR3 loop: CSARGLAGAVTDTQYF. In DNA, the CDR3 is TGCAGTGCTAGAGGGCTAGCGGGGGCTGTCACAGATACGCAGTATTTT.

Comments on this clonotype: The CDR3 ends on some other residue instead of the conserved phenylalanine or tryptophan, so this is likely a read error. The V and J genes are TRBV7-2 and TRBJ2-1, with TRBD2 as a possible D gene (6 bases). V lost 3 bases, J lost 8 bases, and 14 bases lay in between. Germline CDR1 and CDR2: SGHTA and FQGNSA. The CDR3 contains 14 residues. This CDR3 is CASSLAGGGYEQFL. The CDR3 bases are TGTGCCAGCAGCTTGGCCGGGGGTGGGTATGAGCAGTTCCTC.

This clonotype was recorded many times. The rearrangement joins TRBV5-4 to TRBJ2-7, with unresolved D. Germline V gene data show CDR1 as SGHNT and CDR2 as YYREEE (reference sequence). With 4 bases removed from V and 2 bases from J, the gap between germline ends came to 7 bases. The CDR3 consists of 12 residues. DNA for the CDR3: TGTGCCAGCAGCGCTGGTGCCTACGAGCAGTACTTC. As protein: CASSAGAYEQYF.

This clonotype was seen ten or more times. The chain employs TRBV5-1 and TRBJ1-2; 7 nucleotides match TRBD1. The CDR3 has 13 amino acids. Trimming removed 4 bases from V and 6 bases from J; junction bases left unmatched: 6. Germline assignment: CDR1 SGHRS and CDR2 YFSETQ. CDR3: CASSPAGGDGYTF. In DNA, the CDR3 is TGCGCCAGCAGCCCCGCAGGGGGAGATGGCTACACCTTC. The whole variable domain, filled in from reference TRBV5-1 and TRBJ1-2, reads KAGVTQTPRYLIKTRGQQVTLSCSPISGHRSVSWYQQTPGQGLQFLFEYFSETQRNKGNFPGRFSGRQFSNSRSEMNVSTLELGDSALYLCASSPAGGDGYTFGSGTRLTVV.

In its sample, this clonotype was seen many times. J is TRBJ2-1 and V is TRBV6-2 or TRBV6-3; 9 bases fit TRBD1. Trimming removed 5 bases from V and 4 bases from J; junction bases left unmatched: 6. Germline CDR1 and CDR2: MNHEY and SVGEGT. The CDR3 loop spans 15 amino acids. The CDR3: CASSTNRGPYNEQFF. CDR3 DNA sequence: TGTGCCAGCAGTACCAACAGGGGGCCTTACAATGAGCAGTTCTTC.

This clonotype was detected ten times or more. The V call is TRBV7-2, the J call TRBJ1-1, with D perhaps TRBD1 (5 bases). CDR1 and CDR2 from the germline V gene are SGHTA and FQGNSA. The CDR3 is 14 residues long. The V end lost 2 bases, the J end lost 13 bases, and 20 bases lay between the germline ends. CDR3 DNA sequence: TGTGCCAGCAGCTTATCTTCCGGGGCCCGTATAGTTTTCTTT. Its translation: CASSLSSGARIVFF.

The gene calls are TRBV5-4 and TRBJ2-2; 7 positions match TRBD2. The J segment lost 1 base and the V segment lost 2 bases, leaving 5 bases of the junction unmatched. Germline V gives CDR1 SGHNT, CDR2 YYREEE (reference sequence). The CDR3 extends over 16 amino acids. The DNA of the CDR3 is TGTGCCAGCAGCTTTGGCCAGCGGGGGAACACCGGGGAGCTGTTTTTT. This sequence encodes CASSFGQRGNTGELFF.

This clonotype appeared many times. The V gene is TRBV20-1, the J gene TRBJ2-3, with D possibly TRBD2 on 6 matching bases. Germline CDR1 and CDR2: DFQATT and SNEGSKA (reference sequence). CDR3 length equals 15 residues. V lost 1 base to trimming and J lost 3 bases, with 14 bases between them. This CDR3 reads CSARAGTEPTDTQYF. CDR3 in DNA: TGCAGTGCTAGAGCCGGGACTGAACCGACAGATACGCAGTATTTT.

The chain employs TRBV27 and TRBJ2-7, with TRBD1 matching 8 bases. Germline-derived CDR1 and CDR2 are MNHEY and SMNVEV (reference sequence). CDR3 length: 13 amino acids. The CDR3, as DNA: TGTGCCAGCAGTCTGCGGACAGGGTACGAGCACTACGTC. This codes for CASSLRTGYEHYV.

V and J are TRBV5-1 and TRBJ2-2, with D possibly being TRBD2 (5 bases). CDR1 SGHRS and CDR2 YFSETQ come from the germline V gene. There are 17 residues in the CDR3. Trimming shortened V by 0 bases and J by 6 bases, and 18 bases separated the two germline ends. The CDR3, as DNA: TGCGCCAGCAGCTTGGTTCGAGGGAACTTCATAGCCGGGGAGCTGTTTTTT. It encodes CASSLVRGNFIAGELFF.

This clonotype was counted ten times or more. The CDR3 protein is CASSLTFEGEQYF. DNA for the CDR3: TGTGCCAGCAGCTTAACATTTGAAGGGGAGCAGTACTTC. This chain connects TRBV7-3 to TRBJ2-7; D ambiguous. Germline CDR1 and CDR2: SGHTA and FQGTGA. V was clipped by 0 bases and J by 7 bases, with 10 bases between them. The CDR3 is 13 amino acids.

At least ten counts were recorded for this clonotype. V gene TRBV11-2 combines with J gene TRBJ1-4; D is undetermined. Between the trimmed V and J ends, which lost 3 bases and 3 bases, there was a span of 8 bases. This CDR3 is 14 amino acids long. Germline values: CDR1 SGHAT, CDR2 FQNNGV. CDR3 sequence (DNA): TGTGCCAGCAGCTTGGACTTAGCTAATGAAAAACTGTTTTTT. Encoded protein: CASSLDLANEKLFF.

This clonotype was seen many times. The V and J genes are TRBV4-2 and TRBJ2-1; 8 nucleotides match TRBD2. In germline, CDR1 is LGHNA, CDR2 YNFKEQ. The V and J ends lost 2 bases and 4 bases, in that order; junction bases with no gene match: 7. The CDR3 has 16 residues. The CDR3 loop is CASSQPPGGLYNEQFF. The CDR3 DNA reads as TGTGCCAGCAGCCAACCCCCGGGGGGGCTTTACAATGAGCAGTTCTTC.

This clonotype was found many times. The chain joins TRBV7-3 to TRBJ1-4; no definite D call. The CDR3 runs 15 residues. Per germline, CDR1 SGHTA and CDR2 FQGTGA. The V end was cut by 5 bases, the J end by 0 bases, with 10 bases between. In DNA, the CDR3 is TGTGCCAGCAGCGGTAACAGCGCAACTAATGAAAAACTGTTTTTT. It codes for CASSGNSATNEKLFF.

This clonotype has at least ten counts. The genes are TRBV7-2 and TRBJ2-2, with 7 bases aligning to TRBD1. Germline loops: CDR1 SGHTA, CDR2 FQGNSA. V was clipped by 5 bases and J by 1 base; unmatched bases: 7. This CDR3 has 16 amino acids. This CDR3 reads CASSEHGQENTGELFF. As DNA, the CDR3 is TGTGCCAGCAGCGAGCACGGACAGGAGAACACCGGGGAGCTGTTTTTT. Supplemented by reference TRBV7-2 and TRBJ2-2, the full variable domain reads GAGVSQSPSNKVTEKGKDVELRCDPISGHTALYWYRQSLGQGLEFLIYFQGNSAPDKSGLPSDRFSAERTGGSVSTLTIQRTQQEDSAVYLCASSEHGQENTGELFFGEGSRLTVL.

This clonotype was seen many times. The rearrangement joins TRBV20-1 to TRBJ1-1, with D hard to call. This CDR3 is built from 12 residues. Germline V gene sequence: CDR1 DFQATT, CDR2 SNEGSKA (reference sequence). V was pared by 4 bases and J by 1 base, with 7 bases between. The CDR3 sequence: CSAIETNTEAFF. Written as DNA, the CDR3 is TGCAGTGCTATAGAGACGAACACTGAAGCTTTCTTT.